This is a list of T cell receptor beta chains from one sample in a study of somatic mutations in cytotoxic T cells in rheumatoid arthritis. Data came from immunoSEQ multiplex PCR; TCRdb stores just in-frame clones and leaves some out. The sample consists of fewer than 40,000 clones, around 83% of them appearing once. The sequencing sample was made of CD8+ T cells sorted from blood. The receptors come from an adult with rheumatoid arthritis. Both conserved end residues are part of each CDR3. A D gene is named only where the DNA matches it firmly. The size entry is marked missing in some rows and otherwise reads once, few, many or a size class.

D gene	V gene	CDR3 length	clone size	J gene	CDR3 DNA	CDR3 protein
.	TRBV9	14	few	TRBJ1-6	TGTGCCAGCAGCCCCGGGACTTCTAATTCACCCCTCCACTTT	CASSPGTSNSPLHF
.	TRBV19	15	.	TRBJ1-1	TGTGCCGCCAAGGGAGGGGGGTGGTACGACACTGAAGCTTTCTTT	CAAKGGGWYDTEAFF
.	TRBV13	14	.	TRBJ1-1	TGTGCCAGCAGCTCCAGGGGTAGGAGCACTGAAGCTTTCTTT	CASSSRGRSTEAFF
TRBD1	TRBV6-1	14	.	TRBJ1-2	TGTGCCAGCAAACGGACAGGGAATATGTATGGCTACACCTTC	CASKRTGNMYGYTF
TRBD2	TRBV27	17	.	TRBJ2-1	TGTGCCAGCAGTTTCAAACTAGCGGGAGCAGGGGGGGATGAGCAGTTCTTC	CASSFKLAGAGGDEQFF
.	TRBV27	15	.	TRBJ2-4	TGTGCCAGCAGCCCCAGCAGTGGGGACAAAAACATTCAGTACTTC	CASSPSSGDKNIQYF
.	TRBV28	13	.	TRBJ2-1	TGTGCCAGCAGTCTCTCCCGGGACAATGAGCAGTTCTTC	CASSLSRDNEQFF
TRBD1	TRBV6-5	13	.	TRBJ1-4	TGTGCCAGCAGCACAGGGGATAGTGAAAAACTGTTTTTT	CASSTGDSEKLFF
.	TRBV30	13	few	TRBJ1-1	TGTGCCTGGAGTGTAGTGGGGAACACTGAAGCTTTCTTT	CAWSVVGNTEAFF
.	TRBV27	14	.	TRBJ1-2	TGTGCCAGCAGTTTATCGATTGGGGGTTATGGCTACACCTTC	CASSLSIGGYGYTF
.	TRBV6-5	14	.	TRBJ2-7	TGTGCCAGCAGTGCGCAGGACTTTCCCTACGAGCAGTACTTC	CASSAQDFPYEQYF
.	TRBV30	13	.	TRBJ1-6	TGTGCCTGGAGGATGGGAAATAATTCACCCCTCCACTTT	CAWRMGNNSPLHF
.	TRBV7-9	16	.	TRBJ2-1	TGTGCCAGCAGTGAGACTCGGCTAGCTCTAGACAATGAGCAGTTCTTC	CASSETRLALDNEQFF
.	TRBV10-2	15	once	TRBJ1-5	TGCGCCAGCCAGAAGGAGGCCTATAGCAATCAGCCCCAGCATTTT	CASQKEAYSNQPQHF
.	TRBV7-8	12	.	TRBJ1-2	TGTGCCAGCTCCGAGGGGAACTATGGCTACACCTTC	CASSEGNYGYTF
.	TRBV27	14	.	TRBJ2-7	TGTGCCAGCAGCCCCCAAGGGGGACCCTACGAGCAGTACTTC	CASSPQGGPYEQYF
TRBD2	TRBV10-3	16	.	TRBJ2-2	TGTGCCATCAGTGACAATACCGGGACTAGTGGCGGGGAGCTGTTTTTT	CAISDNTGTSGGELFF
.	TRBV6-6	12	.	TRBJ2-6	TGTGCCAGCTTCGCTGGGGCCAACGTCCTGACTTTC	CASFAGANVLTF
.	TRBV7-9	15	.	TRBJ2-7	TGTGCCAGCAGCGCCGCCCGGGACGGAGCCTACGAGCAGTACTTC	CASSAARDGAYEQYF
TRBD2	TRBV7-8	19	once	TRBJ2-1	TGTGCCAGCAGCCGACCGGGACTAGCGGGACATAGCTCCTACAATGAGCAGTTCTTC	CASSRPGLAGHSSYNEQFF
.	TRBV4-3	16	.	TRBJ2-2	TGCGCCAGCAAGGAGAAAGGACACCAATCAAGCGGGGAGCTGTTTTTT	CASKEKGHQSSGELFF
TRBD2	TRBV27	15	.	TRBJ2-5	TGTGCCAGCAGTTTTGCGGGGGGATTGGAAGAGACCCAGTACTTC	CASSFAGGLEETQYF
TRBD1	TRBV30	12	.	TRBJ2-1	TGTGCCTGGAGTGATTCCCGACAGGGGATGATCTTC	CAWSDSRQGMIF
.	TRBV4-1	16	.	TRBJ2-1	TGCGCCAGCAGCTATTCCGGGACACTTTCCTACAATGAGCAGTTCTTC	CASSYSGTLSYNEQFF
TRBD1	TRBV2	12	.	TRBJ2-1	TGTGCCAGCGGACAGGGGAGGAATGAGCAGTTCTTC	CASGQGRNEQFF
TRBD2	TRBV2	15	once	TRBJ2-3	TGTGCCAGCAGGTCTACTAGCGGGAGTGGAGATACGCAGTATTTT	CASRSTSGSGDTQYF
.	TRBV18	16	.	TRBJ2-3	TGTGCCAGCTCACCGTACTGGCGGACTAGCACAGATACGCAGTATTTT	CASSPYWRTSTDTQYF
TRBD2	TRBV6-1	12	.	TRBJ2-1	TGTGCCAGCAGTCAGCGGGAGGGGGAGCAGTTCTTC	CASSQREGEQFF
.	TRBV5-6	14	few	TRBJ2-1	TGTGCCAGCAGCTTTGGGCTAGGGGACAATGAGCAGTTCTTC	CASSFGLGDNEQFF
TRBD2	TRBV6-1	14	.	TRBJ2-2	TGTGCCAGCAGTGGCGGGAGGGACACCGGGGAGCTGTTTTTT	CASSGGRDTGELFF
TRBD1	TRBV6-5	14	.	TRBJ2-5	TGTGCCAGCAGCTCCGGACAGGGTGGGGAGACCCAGTACTTC	CASSSGQGGETQYF
TRBD1	TRBV7-9	18	.	TRBJ1-2	TGTGCCAGCAGCTTACGATCGGCAGGGGGCGTAGGACGGTATGGCTACACCTTC	CASSLRSAGGVGRYGYTF
TRBD1	TRBV6-5	14	.	TRBJ1-5	TGTGCCAGCGGTGGACAGGGTCTAGGCCAGCCCCAGCATTTT	CASGGQGLGQPQHF
TRBD2	TRBV11-3	15	.	TRBJ2-1	TGTGCCAGCAGCTTAGTTCTAGCGGGGTACAATGAGCAGTTCTTC	CASSLVLAGYNEQFF
.	TRBV11-2	15	.	TRBJ2-2	TGTGCCAGCAGCCGCCGGGAGAGAGACACCGGGGAGCTGTTTTTT	CASSRRERDTGELFF
.	TRBV7-9	17	.	TRBJ2-7	TGTGCCAGGAAGGGTGGGGCAGCAGCACCCAACTCCTACGAGCAGTACTTC	CARKGGAAAPNSYEQYF
.	TRBV27	13	.	TRBJ1-1	TGTGCCAGCAGTTCAGTAAGGAACACTGAAGCTTTCTTT	CASSSVRNTEAFF
.	TRBV5-5	16	.	TRBJ1-5	TGTGCCAGCAGCTTGAGAGACAGCTATAGCAATCAGCCCCAGCATTTT	CASSLRDSYSNQPQHF
.	TRBV7-9	9	few	TRBJ2-7	TGTGCCAGCAGCTTCCCTCCTTACTTC	CASSFPPYF
.	TRBV4-1	15	.	TRBJ1-1	TGCGCCAGCAGCCAAGGATGGGGGCGGAACACTGAAGCTTTCTTT	CASSQGWGRNTEAFF
.	TRBV6-4	15	few	TRBJ1-2	TGTGCCAGCAGTGACTCGGGTACAGGGTCGTCTGGCTACACCTTC	CASSDSGTGSSGYTF
.	TRBV7-6	15	.	TRBJ2-1	TGTGCCAGCAGCACCGGACCGAGCTCCTACAATGAGCAGTTCTTC	CASSTGPSSYNEQFF
.	TRBV5-4	14	.	TRBJ1-2	TGTGCCAGCAGCTTGGAGGCAGGCCTCTATGGCTACACCTTC	CASSLEAGLYGYTF
.	TRBV2	12	few	TRBJ2-3	TGTGCCAGCAGTGAGGCCACAGATACGCAGTATTTT	CASSEATDTQYF
TRBD1	TRBV6-1	13	.	TRBJ1-2	TGTGCCATCCAACCCGACAGGGCGTATGGCTACACCTTC	CAIQPDRAYGYTF
TRBD1	TRBV7-8	17	once	TRBJ1-2	TGTGCCAGCAGCTTAGGCGATTTCGGGACAGGGGGATATGGCTACACCTTC	CASSLGDFGTGGYGYTF
.	TRBV25-1	15	.	TRBJ2-2	TGTGCCAGCAGTGACTTGGAGGGGGAGGCCGGGGAGCTGTTTTTT	CASSDLEGEAGELFF
TRBD1	TRBV7-9	15	.	TRBJ2-2	TGTGCCAGCAGCTTAGAAGGGGGCCACACCGGGGAGCTGTTTTTT	CASSLEGGHTGELFF
.	TRBV2	17	.	TRBJ1-5	TGTGCCAGCAGTGATCGCGACATCCCCCGGGGCAATCAGCCCCAGCATTTT	CASSDRDIPRGNQPQHF
.	TRBV27	15	.	TRBJ2-1	TGTGCCAGCAGTTTATCGAAGGCCGACTACAATGAGCAGTTCTTC	CASSLSKADYNEQFF
.	TRBV4-3	15	.	TRBJ1-4	TGCGCCAGCAGCCAAGACGGAGCAACTAATGAAAAACTGTTTTTT	CASSQDGATNEKLFF
TRBD2	TRBV4-1	15	.	TRBJ2-7	TGCGCCAGCAGCCGCCTAGCGGGAGCTTCCTACGAGCAGTACTTC	CASSRLAGASYEQYF
.	TRBV27	15	.	TRBJ2-6	TGTGCCAGCAAGGAGGGGGCGCTTGGGGCCAACGTCCTGACTTTC	CASKEGALGANVLTF